Shown below are 7 T cell receptor beta chains from a single sample sequenced in a study of blood T cells in healthy people across ages. Next came a second PCR, run for about 7 to 12 cycles, which used a sample-barcoded 5' primer along with a J-beta primer mix. Each CDR3 protein gets one entry after TCRdb re-called the 5' RACE reads with MiXCR. The sample consists of around 1,500,000 distinct CDR3 sequences, roughly 30% of them appearing once. The sample was blood. These receptors were taken from a woman under 40 in good health.

The chain uses TRBV29-1 and TRBJ1-2; 8 bases agree with TRBD1. Germline loops: CDR1 SQVTM, CDR2 ANQGSEA. The CDR3 covers 14 residues. With V trimmed by 0 bases and J by 2 bases, 2 bases remained unmatched. The CDR3 spells CSVEEPGGNYGYTF. The CDR3 region has the DNA TGCAGCGTTGAAGAGCCAGGGGGCAACTATGGCTACACCTTC.

This clonotype was seen a handful of times. This rearrangement joins TRBV12-3 or TRBV12-4 to TRBJ1-2; the D is unclear. V gave up 2 bases and J gave up 7 bases, with 11 bases separating them. This CDR3 contains 13 residues. The CDR3 region is CASSLLQRSGYTF. The CDR3 bases are TGTGCCAGCAGTTTACTCCAACGGTCTGGCTACACCTTC.

This clonotype was picked up many times. CDR3 nucleotide sequence: TGTGCCAGCAGCTTAGCGTCCTACAATGAGCAGTTCTTC. Its translation is CASSLASYNEQFF. V is TRBV7-2 and J is TRBJ2-1; D call uncertain. The CDR3 loop spans 13 amino acids. Germline CDR1 is SGHTA and CDR2 is FQGNSA. Trimming took off 0 bases at V and 1 base at J, with 1 base between the two ends.

On this clonotype: The junction does not match germline at one end; this may be a read error. The chain recombines TRBV7-2 with TRBJ1-1, with D tentatively TRBD1 (6 bases). The germline V gene has CDR1 SGHTA and CDR2 FQGNSA. The CDR3 runs 17 residues. In nucleotides, the CDR3 is TGTGCCAGTAGCTCTTTAGCGGGGGGCTCGAAAGGCACTGAAGCTTTCTTT. Its translation: CASSSLAGGSKGTEAFF.

V is TRBV7-2 and J is TRBJ2-7, with D possibly TRBD2 on 6 matching bases. The CDR3 has 17 residues. Trimming removed 0 bases from V and 6 bases from J, with 21 bases in between. CDR1 SGHTA and CDR2 FQGNSA come from the germline V gene. For the CDR3, the DNA is TGTGCCAGCAGCTTAGCGCGGGAATGGGGTCTAGGGTTCGAGCAGTACTTC. Translated, it gives CASSLAREWGLGFEQYF.

J is TRBJ1-1 and V is TRBV12-3 or TRBV12-4; possibly TRBD1 for D (6 bases). V was cut by 5 bases and J by 6 bases, with 13 bases left in between. The CDR3 runs 13 residues. The CDR3 region is CASSPDRRAEAFF. The DNA for the CDR3 is TGTGCCAGCAGTCCAGACAGGCGTGCTGAAGCTTTCTTT.

Comment on this clonotype: Possible read error: a much larger clone is one base away. V is TRBV12-3 or TRBV12-4 and J is TRBJ2-1; D unclear. The CDR3 is 12 residues long. The V end was cut by 6 bases, the J end by 10 bases, with 13 bases between. The CDR3 sequence: CASSLLCEEQFF. The CDR3 nucleotides are TGTGCCAGCAGCCTCCTCTGTGAGGAGCAGTTCTTC.